This is a list of T cell receptor beta chains from one sample in a study of cytomegalovirus exposure and HLA in healthy donors. Assay: immunoSEQ multiplex PCR; the TCRdb copy retains only in-frame clones and omits some. This table holds 150,000 to 200,000 clones, approximately 79% found once. The source material was PBMCs. These receptors were collected from a man aged 45 to 65 in good health and CMV-seropositive. Both conserved end residues are part of each CDR3. A D gene is named only where the DNA matches it firmly. Expanded clones get a size class; other rows say once, few or many, or leave the size out.

V	size	J	D	DNA	CDR3
TRBV6-1	NA	TRBJ2-1	TRBD1	TGTGCCAGCAGTGAAATCAGGACAGGCGGCAATGAGCAGTTCTTC	CASSEIRTGGNEQFF
TRBV15	NA	TRBJ1-6	NA	TGTGCCACCAAGCGGGCCTGGGAGGGGACGGCCTCACCCCTCCACTTT	CATKRAWEGTASPLHF
TRBV5-8	NA	TRBJ2-7	NA	TGTGCCAGCAGCTTGTCTTTAGAGCAGTACTTC	CASSLSLEQYF
TRBV2	once	TRBJ1-2	NA	TGTGCCAGCACATGGGAGGACTATGGCTACACCTTC	CASTWEDYGYTF
TRBV6-6	NA	TRBJ2-5	TRBD1	TGTGCCAGCACCTCAGGGGGCGATCCAAAAGAGACCCAGTACTTC	CASTSGGDPKETQYF
TRBV28	NA	TRBJ1-5	NA	TGTGCCAGCACCTTGGGGGACTTCAATCAGCCCCAGCATTTT	CASTLGDFNQPQHF
TRBV7-6	NA	TRBJ1-5	NA	TGTGCCAGCAGCTTAGAGTTCGGGGTCAATCAGCCCCAGCATTTT	CASSLEFGVNQPQHF
TRBV4-3	NA	TRBJ1-5	NA	TGCGCCAGCAGCCAAGATCCGGGTACCGGTCAGCCCCAGCATTTT	CASSQDPGTGQPQHF
TRBV28	once	TRBJ1-5	NA	TGTGCCAGCAGTTTGAGGCGGCAATCTAGCAATCAGCCCCAGCATTTT	CASSLRRQSSNQPQHF
TRBV2	few	TRBJ2-1	TRBD2	TGTGCCAGCAGTGCCGACGGGGGGGCTTGGGATGAGCAGTTCTTC	CASSADGGAWDEQFF
TRBV27	NA	TRBJ2-3	TRBD1	TGTGCCAGCAGGGGGGACAGGGGTATATCGGGTACGCAGTATTTT	CASRGDRGISGTQYF
TRBV5-1	NA	TRBJ2-2	NA	TGCGCCAGCACCATCGGGCAGGGTAGTTATACCGGGGAGCTGTTTTTT	CASTIGQGSYTGELFF
TRBV28	few	TRBJ1-1	NA	TGTGCCAGCAGATCCAACCTTAGGGTCGGGAGTGAAGCTTTCTTT	CASRSNLRVGSEAFF
TRBV5-1	NA	TRBJ1-4	NA	TGCGCCAGCAGCTTGATGTCCCGGGGGACTAATGAAAAACTGTTTTTT	CASSLMSRGTNEKLFF
TRBV7-8	NA	TRBJ1-2	NA	TGTGCCAGCAGCTTAGCGACTGGGGCCGTAGGGCGAAGCTATGGCTACACCTTC	CASSLATGAVGRSYGYTF
TRBV9	NA	TRBJ1-2	NA	TGTGCCAGCAGCGTAGGGGGCAGTCCTAACTATGGCTACACCTTC	CASSVGGSPNYGYTF
TRBV9	NA	TRBJ2-2	NA	TGTGCCAGCGGTACAGGGTTTACGACCGGGGAGCTGTTTTTT	CASGTGFTTGELFF
TRBV28	NA	TRBJ1-1	NA	TGTGCCAGCAGTTTTCCCAGGGGTTATCCTGAAGCTTTCTTT	CASSFPRGYPEAFF
TRBV5-6	few	TRBJ1-4	TRBD1	TGTGCCAGCAGCTTGCGAGGGGGCACGACTAATGAAAAACTGTTTTTT	CASSLRGGTTNEKLFF
TRBV5-8	NA	TRBJ2-2	TRBD1	TGTGCCAGCAGCGCGGGACAGGGGTACACCGGGGAGCTGTTTTTT	CASSAGQGYTGELFF
TRBV18	NA	TRBJ1-4	NA	TGTGCCAGCTCATCGGGACAAAACGAAAAACTGTTTTTT	CASSSGQNEKLFF
TRBV7-9	NA	TRBJ2-7	NA	TGTGCCAGCAGCTTATGGGTACAGGGTCGCACCTACGAGCAGTACTTC	CASSLWVQGRTYEQYF
TRBV5-8	few	TRBJ1-5	NA	TGTGCCAGCAGCCGAGGCTGGAGAGGGAATCAGCCCCAGCATTTT	CASSRGWRGNQPQHF
TRBV29-1	NA	TRBJ1-4	NA	TGCAGCGTTGCCGGGGTTAAGACTAATGAAAAACTGTTTTTT	CSVAGVKTNEKLFF
TRBV6-1	NA	TRBJ2-1	NA	TGTGCCAGCAGTGAAGCCCGGCTAGTCCACAATGAGCAGTTCTTC	CASSEARLVHNEQFF
TRBV7-9	NA	TRBJ1-1	NA	TGTGCCAGCAGCTTAGTTGGGCAGAACACTGAAGCTTTCTTT	CASSLVGQNTEAFF
TRBV27	NA	TRBJ1-6	NA	TGTGCCAGCAGTTTTGGCGGCAGTACCAATTCACCCCTCCACTTT	CASSFGGSTNSPLHF
TRBV5-4	NA	TRBJ2-6	TRBD1	TGTGCCAGCAGCTTGAGGACAGGGGGCTCGGTGGTGTGGGGGGCCAACGTCCTGACTTTC	CASSLRTGGSVVWGANVLTF
TRBV7-8	NA	TRBJ2-3	TRBD1	TGTGCCAGCAGCTTAAATATCCGGACAGGGAGCACAGATACGCAGTATTTT	CASSLNIRTGSTDTQYF
TRBV28	NA	TRBJ1-2	NA	TGTGCCAGCAGTTTGTTGGGACGGGAGAAATCGAACTATGGCTACACCTTC	CASSLLGREKSNYGYTF
TRBV6-1	NA	TRBJ2-3	NA	TGTGCCAGCAGTGAATTGGCCCGAACAGATACGCAGTATTTT	CASSELARTDTQYF